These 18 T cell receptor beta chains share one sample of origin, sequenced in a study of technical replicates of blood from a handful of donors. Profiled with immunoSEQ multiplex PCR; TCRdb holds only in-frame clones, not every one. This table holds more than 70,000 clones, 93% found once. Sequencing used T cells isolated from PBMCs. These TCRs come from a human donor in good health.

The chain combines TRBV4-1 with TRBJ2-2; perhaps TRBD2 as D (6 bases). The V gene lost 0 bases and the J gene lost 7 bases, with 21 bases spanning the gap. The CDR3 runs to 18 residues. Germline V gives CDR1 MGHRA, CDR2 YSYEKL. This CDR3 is CASSQESAVRESVGELFF. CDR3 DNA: TGCGCCAGCAGCCAAGAAAGCGCCGTACGGGAGTCGGTCGGGGAGCTGTTTTTT.

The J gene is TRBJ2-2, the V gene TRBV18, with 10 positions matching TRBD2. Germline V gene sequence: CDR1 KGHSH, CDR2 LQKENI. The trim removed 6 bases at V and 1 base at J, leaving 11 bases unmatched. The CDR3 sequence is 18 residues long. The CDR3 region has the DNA TGTGCCAGCTCGCGACTTACTAGCGGGGCACTGAACACCGGGGAGCTGTTTTTT. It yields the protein CASSRLTSGALNTGELFF. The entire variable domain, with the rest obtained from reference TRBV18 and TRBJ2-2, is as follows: NAGVMQNPRHLVRRRGQEARLRCSPMKGHSHVYWYRQLPEEGLKFMVYLQKENIIDESGMPKERFSAEFPKEGPSILRIQQVVRGDSAAYFCASSRLTSGALNTGELFFGEGSRLTVL.

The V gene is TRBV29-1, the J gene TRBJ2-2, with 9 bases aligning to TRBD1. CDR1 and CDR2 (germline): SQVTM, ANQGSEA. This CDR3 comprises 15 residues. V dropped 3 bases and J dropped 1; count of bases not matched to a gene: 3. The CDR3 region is CSVEGTGWNTGELFF. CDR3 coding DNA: TGCAGCGTTGAGGGGACAGGGTGGAACACCGGGGAGCTGTTTTTT.

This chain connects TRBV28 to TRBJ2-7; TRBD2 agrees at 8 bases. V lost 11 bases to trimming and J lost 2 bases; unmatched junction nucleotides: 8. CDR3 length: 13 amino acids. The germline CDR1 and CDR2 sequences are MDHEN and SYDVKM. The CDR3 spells CAASGGGPYEQYF. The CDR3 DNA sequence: TGTGCCGCCTCGGGAGGGGGGCCCTACGAGCAGTACTTC.

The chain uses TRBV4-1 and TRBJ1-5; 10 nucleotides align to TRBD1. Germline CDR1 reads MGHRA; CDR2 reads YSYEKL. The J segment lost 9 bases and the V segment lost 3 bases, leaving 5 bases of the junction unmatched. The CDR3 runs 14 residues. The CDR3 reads CASSQGQGRGPQHF. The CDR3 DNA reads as TGCGCCAGCAGCCAGGGACAGGGGCGCGGGCCCCAGCATTTT.

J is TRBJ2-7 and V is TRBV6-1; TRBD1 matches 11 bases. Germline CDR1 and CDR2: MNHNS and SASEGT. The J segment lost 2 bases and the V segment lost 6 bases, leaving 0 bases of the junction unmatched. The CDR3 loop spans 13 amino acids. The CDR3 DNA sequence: TGTGCCAGCAGGGACAGGGGGCCCTACGAGCAGTACTTC. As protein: CASRDRGPYEQYF.

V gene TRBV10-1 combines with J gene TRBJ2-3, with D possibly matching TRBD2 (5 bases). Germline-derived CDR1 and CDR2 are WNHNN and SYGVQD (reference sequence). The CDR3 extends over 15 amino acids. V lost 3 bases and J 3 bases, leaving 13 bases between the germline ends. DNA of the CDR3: TGCGCCAGCAGTGATACGGGGAGTGGGACAGATACGCAGTATTTT. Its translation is CASSDTGSGTDTQYF.

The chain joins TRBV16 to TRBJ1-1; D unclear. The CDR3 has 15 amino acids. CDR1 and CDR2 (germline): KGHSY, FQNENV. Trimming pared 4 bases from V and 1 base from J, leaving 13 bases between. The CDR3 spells CASSPPGPQNTEAFF. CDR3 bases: TGTGCCAGCAGCCCGCCGGGTCCTCAGAACACTGAAGCTTTCTTT.

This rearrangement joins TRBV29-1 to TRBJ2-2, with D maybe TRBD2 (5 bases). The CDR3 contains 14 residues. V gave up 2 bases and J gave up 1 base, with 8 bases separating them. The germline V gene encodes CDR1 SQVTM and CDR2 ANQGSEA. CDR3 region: CSVERGRNTGELFF. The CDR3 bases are TGCAGCGTTGAAAGAGGGAGGAACACCGGGGAGCTGTTTTTT.

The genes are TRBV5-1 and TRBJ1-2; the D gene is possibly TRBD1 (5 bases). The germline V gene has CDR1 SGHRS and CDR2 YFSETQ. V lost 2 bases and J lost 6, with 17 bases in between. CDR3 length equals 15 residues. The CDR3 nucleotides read TGCGCCAGCAGCTTTGCTCATTCAGGGTTTGATGGCTACACCTTC. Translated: CASSFAHSGFDGYTF.

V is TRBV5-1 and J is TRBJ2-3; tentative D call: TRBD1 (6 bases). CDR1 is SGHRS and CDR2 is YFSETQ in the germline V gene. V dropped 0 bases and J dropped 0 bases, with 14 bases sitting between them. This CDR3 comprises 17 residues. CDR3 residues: CASSLGARTASTDTQYF. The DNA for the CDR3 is TGCGCCAGCAGCTTGGGGGCGAGGACAGCTAGCACAGATACGCAGTATTTT.

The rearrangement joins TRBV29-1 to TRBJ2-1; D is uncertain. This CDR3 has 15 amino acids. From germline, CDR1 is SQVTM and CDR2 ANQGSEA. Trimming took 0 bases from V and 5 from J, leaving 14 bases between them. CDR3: CSVEERPKKDNEQFF. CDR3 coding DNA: TGCAGCGTTGAAGAGCGGCCCAAGAAGGACAATGAGCAGTTCTTC.

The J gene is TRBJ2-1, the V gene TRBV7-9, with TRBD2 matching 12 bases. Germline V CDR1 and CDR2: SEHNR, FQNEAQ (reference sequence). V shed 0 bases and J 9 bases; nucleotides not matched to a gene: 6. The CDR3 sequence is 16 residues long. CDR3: CASSLAGRLAGAEQFF. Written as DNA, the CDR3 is TGTGCCAGCAGCTTAGCCGGGCGACTAGCGGGAGCTGAGCAGTTCTTC.

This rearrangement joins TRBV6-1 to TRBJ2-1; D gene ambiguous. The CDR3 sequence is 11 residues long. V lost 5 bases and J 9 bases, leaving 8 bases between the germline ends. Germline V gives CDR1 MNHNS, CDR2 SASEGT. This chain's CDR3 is CASSSPVEQFF. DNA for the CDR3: TGTGCCAGCAGTAGCCCTGTTGAGCAGTTCTTC.

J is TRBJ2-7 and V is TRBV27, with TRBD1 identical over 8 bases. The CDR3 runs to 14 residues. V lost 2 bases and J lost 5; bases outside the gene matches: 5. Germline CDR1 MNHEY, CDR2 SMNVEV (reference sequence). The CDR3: CASSLPDRDHEQYF. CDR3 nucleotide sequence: TGTGCCAGCAGTTTACCGGACAGGGATCACGAGCAGTACTTC.

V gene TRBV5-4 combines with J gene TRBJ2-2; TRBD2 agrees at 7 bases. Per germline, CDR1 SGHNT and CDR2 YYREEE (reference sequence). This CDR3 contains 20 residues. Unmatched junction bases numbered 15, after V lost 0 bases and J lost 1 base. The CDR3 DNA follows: TGTGCCAGCAGCTTGGCCTATGGGTCTAGCGGAGGATTGAACACCGGGGAGCTGTTTTTT. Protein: CASSLAYGSSGGLNTGELFF.

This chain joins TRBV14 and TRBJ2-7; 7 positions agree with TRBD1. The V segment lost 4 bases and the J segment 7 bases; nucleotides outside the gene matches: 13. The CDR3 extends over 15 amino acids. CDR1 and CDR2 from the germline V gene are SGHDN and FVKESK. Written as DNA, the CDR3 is TGTGCCAGCAGCCTACCGGGACAGAACCAGTGGGAGCAGTACTTC. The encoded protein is CASSLPGQNQWEQYF.

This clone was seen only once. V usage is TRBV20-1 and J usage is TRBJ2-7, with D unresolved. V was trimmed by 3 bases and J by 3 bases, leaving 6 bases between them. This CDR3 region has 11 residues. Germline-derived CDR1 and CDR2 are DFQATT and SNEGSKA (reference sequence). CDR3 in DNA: TGCAGTGCTAGCCCGGGCTACGAGCAGTACTTC. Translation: CSASPGYEQYF.